The clone carrying this T cell receptor beta chain was seen only a few times. This record comes from a study of OX40 agonist ivuxolimab in advanced cancers. The CDR3 contains 13 residues. Trimming left V 3 bases short and J 0 bases short, with 9 bases between. Germline CDR1 and CDR2: GTSNPN and SVGIG (reference sequence). The table came from immunoSEQ multiplex PCR; TCRdb's copy has only in-frame clones and leaves some out. The table includes around 44,000 clones, approximately 86% detected once. This chain uses TRBV30 with TRBJ2-7; D is unresolved. The input for sequencing was CD4+ or CD8+ T cells sorted from blood, taken in a trial of the OX40 agonist ivuxolimab. This clonotype was obtained from an adult with an advanced solid tumor such as melanoma, head and neck, liver or kidney cancer. CDR3: CAWSPGHSYEQYF. Written as DNA, the CDR3 is TGTGCCTGGAGCCCGGGCCACTCCTACGAGCAGTACTTC.